Given below is one T cell receptor (beta chain) in context. TCRdb independently ran MiXCR on the RT-PCR reads; one entry per CDR3 protein. Of 30,000 to 40,000 distinct CDR3 sequences in the sample, 60% were seen once. This entry comes from a study of yellow fever vaccine responses in identical twins. The germline V and J ends were trimmed by 10 bases and 4 bases, with 10 bases remaining between them. Germline V CDR1 and CDR2: SNHLY, FYNNEI. CDR3 length: 11 residues. This rearrangement joins TRBV2 to TRBJ1-1, with D perhaps matching TRBD1 (5 bases). Sequenced here: T cells from blood (PBMCs), unsorted or a sorted subset (not recorded which), sampled before or after yellow fever vaccination (not recorded which). The TCR comes from a woman between 18 and 29 years old who received the yellow fever vaccine. The CDR3 DNA reads as TGTGCCACCTTGAGGGGCACTGAAGCTTTCTTT. Its protein product is CATLRGTEAFF. The whole variable domain, filled in from reference TRBV2 and TRBJ1-1, reads EPEVTQTPSHQVTQMGQEVILRCVPISNHLYFYWYRQILGQKVEFLVSFYNNEISEKSEIFDDQFSVERPDGSNFTLKIRSTKLEDSAMYFCATLRGTEAFFGQGTRLTVV.